This TCR beta chain was retrieved from a study of CD8 T cells in ankylosing spondylitis. MiXCR, run by TCRdb on the 5' RACE reads, gives a single entry per CDR3 protein. The sample includes approximately 240,000 distinct CDR3 sequences, about 24% of them seen just once. The CDR3 totals 13 residues. Trimming took off 0 bases at V and 5 bases at J, with 11 bases between the two ends. CDR1 DFQATT and CDR2 SNEGSKA come from the germline V gene (reference sequence). The sample taken for sequencing was blood, either unsorted or a sorted T cell fraction (not recorded which). This receptor was taken from a male donor with ankylosing spondylitis or in good health (not recorded which). V usage is TRBV20-1 and J usage is TRBJ2-7; no reliable D call. The CDR3, as DNA: TGCAGTGCTAGAGATGAATACTACCACGAGCAGTACTTC. This translates into CSARDEYYHEQYF.